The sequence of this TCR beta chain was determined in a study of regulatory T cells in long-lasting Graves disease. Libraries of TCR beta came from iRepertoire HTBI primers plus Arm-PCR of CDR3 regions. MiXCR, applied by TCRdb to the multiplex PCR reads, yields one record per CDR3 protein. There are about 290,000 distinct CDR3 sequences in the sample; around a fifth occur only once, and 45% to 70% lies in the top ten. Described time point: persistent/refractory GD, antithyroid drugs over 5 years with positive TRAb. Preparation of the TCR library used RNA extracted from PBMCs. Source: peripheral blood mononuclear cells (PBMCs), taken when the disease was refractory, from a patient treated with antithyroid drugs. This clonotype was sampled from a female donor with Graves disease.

This CDR3 reads CATSRGSGGSLNEQFF. Written as DNA, the CDR3 is TGTGCCACCAGCAGAGGGTCAGGCGGGAGTCTAAATGAGCAGTTCTTC. The V and J genes are TRBV15 and TRBJ2-1; 7 bases line up with TRBD2. Germline CDR1 and CDR2: LNHNV and YYDKDF (reference sequence). Trimming removed 1 base from V and 7 bases from J; junction bases left unmatched: 10. CDR3 size: 16 residues.